This T cell receptor (beta chain) is drawn from a study of T cell responses to AZD1222 COVID-19 vaccine. Background on the study: Second-dose timings of about 4 or about 12 weeks were pooled. Findings of the study overall: Clonal diversity may have been underestimated, and the donors were mostly white British, with more females than males.

Method: immunoSEQ multiplex PCR; TCRdb's copy keeps in-frame clones and lacks some. The sample contains fewer than 110,000 clones, roughly 90% of which appear only once. The CDR3 is 13 amino acids. Trimming left V 3 bases short and J 4 bases short, with 10 bases between. Germline CDR1 and CDR2: SGHDT and YYEEEE. A remark on this clone: What it binds is not known.

This TCR came from an adult in good health. This chain connects TRBV5-6 to TRBJ1-1, with D tentatively TRBD1 (5 bases). This material consisted of peripheral blood, taken on day 0 of AZD1222 vaccination. This CDR3 is CASSSGAGTEAFF. As DNA, the CDR3 is TGTGCCAGCAGCTCCGGGGCGGGCACTGAAGCTTTCTTT.